Given below is one TCR beta chain in context. The antigen is undetermined. The data are from a study of vaccination effects on CD4 cells after COVID-19. Study details: BNT162b2 vaccine or mRNA-1273 vaccine was given to participants in two doses.

Before sequencing, viral peptide pools were used by the ViraFEST assay to expand antigen-specific CD4+ T cells. When around nine days of culture had elapsed, CD4+ T cells were isolated. The person's infection with SARS-CoV-2, confirmed by PCR, took place between March and December 2020. Supplemented with roughly 10 IU/ml IL-2 and 9.5 to 10 ug/ml peptides, a few million PBMC per well were kept in culture. The germline CDR1 and CDR2 sequences are KGHDR and SFDVKD. V was pared by 5 bases and J by 3 bases, with 4 bases between. CDR3 length: 11 amino acids. The assay was immunoSEQ multiplex PCR, and TCRdb's table has in-frame clones only and misses some. The sample holds 40,000 to 50,000 clones, approximately 70% seen once.

The sequencing here drew on CD4+ T cells from PBMCs cultured with a peptide pool, taken before COVID-19 vaccination. This chain joins TRBV24-1 and TRBJ2-7; no firm D call. The source of this sequence is a human donor who had a prior SARS-CoV-2 infection. CDR3 amino acids: CATSAGYEQYF. CDR3 in DNA: TGTGCCACCAGTGCGGGCTACGAGCAGTACTTC.